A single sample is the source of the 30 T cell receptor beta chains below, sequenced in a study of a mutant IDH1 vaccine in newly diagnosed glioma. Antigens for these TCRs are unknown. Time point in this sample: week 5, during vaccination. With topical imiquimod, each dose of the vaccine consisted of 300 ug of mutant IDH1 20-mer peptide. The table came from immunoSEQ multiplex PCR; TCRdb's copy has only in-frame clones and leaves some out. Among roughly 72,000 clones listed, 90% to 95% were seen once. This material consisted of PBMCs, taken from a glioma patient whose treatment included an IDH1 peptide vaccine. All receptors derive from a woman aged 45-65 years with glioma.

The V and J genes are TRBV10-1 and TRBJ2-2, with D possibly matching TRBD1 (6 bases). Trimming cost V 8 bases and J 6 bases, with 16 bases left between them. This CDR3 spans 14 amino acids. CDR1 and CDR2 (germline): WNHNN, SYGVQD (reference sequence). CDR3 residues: CASGRDNDPGELFF. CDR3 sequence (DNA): TGCGCCAGCGGCCGGGACAACGATCCCGGGGAGCTGTTTTTT.

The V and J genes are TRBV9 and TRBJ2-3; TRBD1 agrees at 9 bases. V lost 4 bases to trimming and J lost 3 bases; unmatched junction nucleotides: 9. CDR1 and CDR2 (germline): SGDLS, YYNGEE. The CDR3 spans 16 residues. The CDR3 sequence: CASSSRDRERTDTQYF. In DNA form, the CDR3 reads TGTGCCAGCAGCTCCCGGGACAGGGAACGGACAGATACGCAGTATTTT.

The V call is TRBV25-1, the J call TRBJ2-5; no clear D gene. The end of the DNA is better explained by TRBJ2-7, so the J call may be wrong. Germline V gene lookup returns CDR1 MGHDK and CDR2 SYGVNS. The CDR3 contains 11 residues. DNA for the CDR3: TGTGCCAGCGCCATCTATTACGAGCAGTACTTC. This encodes CASAIYYEQYF.

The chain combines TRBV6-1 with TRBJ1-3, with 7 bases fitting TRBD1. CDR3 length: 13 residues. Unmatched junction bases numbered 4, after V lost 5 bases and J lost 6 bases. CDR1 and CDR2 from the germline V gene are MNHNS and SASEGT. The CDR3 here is CASSRDSSNTIYF. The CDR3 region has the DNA TGTGCCAGCAGTCGGGACAGCTCAAACACCATATATTTT.

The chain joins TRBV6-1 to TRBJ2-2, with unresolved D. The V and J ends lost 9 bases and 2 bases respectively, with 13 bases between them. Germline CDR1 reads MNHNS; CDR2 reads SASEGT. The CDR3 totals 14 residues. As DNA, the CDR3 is TGTGCCAGTACCCTGGACGGAAACACCGGGGAGCTGTTTTTT. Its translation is CASTLDGNTGELFF.

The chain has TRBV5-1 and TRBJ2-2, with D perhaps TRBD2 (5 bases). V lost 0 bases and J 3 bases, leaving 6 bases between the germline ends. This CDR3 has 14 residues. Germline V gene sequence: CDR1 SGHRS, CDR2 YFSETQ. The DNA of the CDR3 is TGCGCCAGCAGCTTGGGGGGAGACACCGGGGAGCTGTTTTTT. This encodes CASSLGGDTGELFF. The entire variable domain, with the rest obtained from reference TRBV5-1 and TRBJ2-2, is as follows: KAGVTQTPRYLIKTRGQQVTLSCSPISGHRSVSWYQQTPGQGLQFLFEYFSETQRNKGNFPGRFSGRQFSNSRSEMNVSTLELGDSALYLCASSLGGDTGELFFGEGSRLTVL.

CDR3 residues: CASSLAGTGVGRYEQYF. DNA for the CDR3: TGCGCCAGCAGCTTGGCCGGGACAGGGGTCGGCAGGTACGAGCAGTACTTC. This sequence joins TRBV5-1 and TRBJ2-7; 10 bases line up with TRBD1. V lost 0 bases and J lost 4; bases outside the gene matches: 10. This CDR3 has 17 amino acids. Germline loops: CDR1 SGHRS, CDR2 YFSETQ.

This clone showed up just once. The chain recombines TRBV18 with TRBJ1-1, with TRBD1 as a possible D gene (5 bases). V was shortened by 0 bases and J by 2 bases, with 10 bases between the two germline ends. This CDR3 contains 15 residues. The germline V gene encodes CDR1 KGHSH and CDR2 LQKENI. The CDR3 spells CASSPPSRGNTEAFF. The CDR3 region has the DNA TGTGCCAGCTCACCACCGAGTAGGGGAAACACTGAAGCTTTCTTT.

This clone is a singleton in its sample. The CDR3 bases are TGTGCCACTTCACGGGGGCGGGGTTCTCCCTCCTACGAGCAGTACTTC. This codes for CATSRGRGSPSYEQYF. The genes are TRBV27 and TRBJ2-7; the D gene could be TRBD1 or TRBD2 (6 bases each). Germline CDR1 is MNHEY and CDR2 is SMNVEV (reference sequence). The CDR3 is 16 amino acids. Trimming left V 10 bases short and J 0 bases short, with 22 bases between.

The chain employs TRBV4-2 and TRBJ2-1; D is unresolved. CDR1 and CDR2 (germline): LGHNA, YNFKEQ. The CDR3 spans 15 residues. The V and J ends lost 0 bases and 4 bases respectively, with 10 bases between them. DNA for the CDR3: TGTGCCAGCAGCCAAGACCGGGCACCTTACAATGAGCAGTTCTTC. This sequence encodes CASSQDRAPYNEQFF.

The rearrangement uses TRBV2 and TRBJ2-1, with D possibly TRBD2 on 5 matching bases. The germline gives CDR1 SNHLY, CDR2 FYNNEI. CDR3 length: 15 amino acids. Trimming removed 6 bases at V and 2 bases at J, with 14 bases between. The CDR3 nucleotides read TGTGCCAGCAGGGAGCGGTCAGCTACCTACAATGAGCAGTTCTTC. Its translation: CASRERSATYNEQFF.

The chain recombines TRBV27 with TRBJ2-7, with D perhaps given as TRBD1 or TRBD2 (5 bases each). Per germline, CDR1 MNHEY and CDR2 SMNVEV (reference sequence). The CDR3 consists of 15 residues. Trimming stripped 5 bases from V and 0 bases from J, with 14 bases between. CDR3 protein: CASSARGGPSYEQYF. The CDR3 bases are TGTGCCAGCAGTGCCCGGGGCGGACCCTCCTACGAGCAGTACTTC.

The CDR3 loop is CASSPSTGNTEAFF. The DNA of the CDR3 is TGTGCCAGCAGCCCCTCGACAGGGAACACTGAAGCTTTCTTT. The V gene is TRBV11-2, the J gene TRBJ1-1, with D perhaps TRBD1 (6 bases). Looked up from germline, CDR1 is SGHAT and CDR2 is FQNNGV. The CDR3 totals 14 residues. V gave up 5 bases and J gave up 1 base, with 11 bases separating them. The whole variable domain, filled in from reference TRBV11-2 and TRBJ1-1, reads EAGVAQSPRYKIIEKRQSVAFWCNPISGHATLYWYQQILGQGPKLLIQFQNNGVVDDSQLPKDRFSAERLKGVDSTLKIQPAKLEDSAVYLCASSPSTGNTEAFFGQGTRLTVV.

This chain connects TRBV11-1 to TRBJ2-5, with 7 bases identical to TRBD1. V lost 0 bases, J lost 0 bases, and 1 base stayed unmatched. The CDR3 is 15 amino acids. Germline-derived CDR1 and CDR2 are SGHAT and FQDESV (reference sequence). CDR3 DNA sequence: TGTGCCAGCAGCTTAGCGGGACAGTACCAAGAGACCCAGTACTTC. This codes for CASSLAGQYQETQYF.

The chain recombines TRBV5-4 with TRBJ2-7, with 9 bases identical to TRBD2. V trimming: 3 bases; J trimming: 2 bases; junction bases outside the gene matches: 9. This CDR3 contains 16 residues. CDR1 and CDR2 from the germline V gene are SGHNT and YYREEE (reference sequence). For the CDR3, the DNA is TGTGCCAGCAGCTCGGATCCTAGCGGGGCTACCTACGAGCAGTACTTC. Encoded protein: CASSSDPSGATYEQYF.

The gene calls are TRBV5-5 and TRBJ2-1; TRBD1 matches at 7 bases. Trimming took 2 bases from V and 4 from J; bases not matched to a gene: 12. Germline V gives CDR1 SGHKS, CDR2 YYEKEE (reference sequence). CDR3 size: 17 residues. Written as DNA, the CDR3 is TGTGCCAGCAGCTTATTTACAGGGGCCCGGACTTACAATGAGCAGTTCTTC. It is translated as CASSLFTGARTYNEQFF.

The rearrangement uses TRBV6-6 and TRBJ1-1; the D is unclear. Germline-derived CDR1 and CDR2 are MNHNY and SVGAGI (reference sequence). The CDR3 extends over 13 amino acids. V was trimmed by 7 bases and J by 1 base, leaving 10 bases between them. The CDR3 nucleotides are TGTGCCAGCACCCACTCAGGGAACACTGAAGCTTTCTTT. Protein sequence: CASTHSGNTEAFF.

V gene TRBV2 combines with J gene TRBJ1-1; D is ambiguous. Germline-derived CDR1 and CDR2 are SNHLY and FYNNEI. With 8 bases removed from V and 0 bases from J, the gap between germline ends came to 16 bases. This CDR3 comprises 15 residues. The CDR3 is CASGGRSAMNTEAFF. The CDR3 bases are TGTGCCAGCGGAGGCCGGTCAGCTATGAACACTGAAGCTTTCTTT.

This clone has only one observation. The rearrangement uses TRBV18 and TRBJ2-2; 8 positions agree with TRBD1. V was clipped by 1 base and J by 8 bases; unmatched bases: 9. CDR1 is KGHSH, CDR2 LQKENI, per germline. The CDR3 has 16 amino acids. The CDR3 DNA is TGTGCCAGCTCACCACTCGACAGGGGTCGGTCGGGGGAGCTGTTTTTT. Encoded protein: CASSPLDRGRSGELFF.

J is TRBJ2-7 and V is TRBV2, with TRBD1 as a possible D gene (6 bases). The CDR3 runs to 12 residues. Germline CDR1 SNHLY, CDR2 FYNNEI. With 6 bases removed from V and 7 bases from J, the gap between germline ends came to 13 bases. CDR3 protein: CASRASGDEQYF. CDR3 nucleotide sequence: TGTGCCAGCAGGGCTTCAGGGGATGAGCAGTACTTC.

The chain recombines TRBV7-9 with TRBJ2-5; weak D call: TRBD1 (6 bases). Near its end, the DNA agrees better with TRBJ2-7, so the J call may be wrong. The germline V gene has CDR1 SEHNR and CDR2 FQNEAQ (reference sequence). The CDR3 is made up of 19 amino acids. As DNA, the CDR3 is TGTGCCAGCAGCTCTTGGACAGAATTGGCCCTGAGGTTCGGCTACGAGCAGTACTTC. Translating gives CASSSWTELALRFGYEQYF.

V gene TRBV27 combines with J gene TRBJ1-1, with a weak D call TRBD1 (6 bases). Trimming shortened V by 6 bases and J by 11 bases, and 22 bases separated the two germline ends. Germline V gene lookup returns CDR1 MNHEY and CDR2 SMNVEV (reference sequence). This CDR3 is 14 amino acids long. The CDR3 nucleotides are TGTGCCAGCAGCCTACGGACAGACGGAAGGAATGCTTTCTTT. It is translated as CASSLRTDGRNAFF.

For the CDR3, the DNA is TGTGCCAGCAGCTTAGGGACTAGCGGGAGTCTCCAAGAGACCCAGTACTTC. Translated: CASSLGTSGSLQETQYF. The V gene is TRBV7-9, the J gene TRBJ2-5; 13 bases align to TRBD2. With 1 base clipped from V and 1 base from J, the junction kept 3 bases outside the gene matches. Germline CDR1 reads SEHNR; CDR2 reads FQNEAQ (reference sequence). This CDR3 contains 17 residues.

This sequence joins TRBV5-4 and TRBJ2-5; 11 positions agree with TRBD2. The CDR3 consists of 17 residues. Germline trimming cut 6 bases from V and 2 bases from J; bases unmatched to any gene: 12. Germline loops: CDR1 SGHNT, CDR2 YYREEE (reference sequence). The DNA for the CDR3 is TGTGCCAGCACCGAGGGGGGACTAGCGGATACACAAGAGACCCAGTACTTC. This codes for CASTEGGLADTQETQYF.

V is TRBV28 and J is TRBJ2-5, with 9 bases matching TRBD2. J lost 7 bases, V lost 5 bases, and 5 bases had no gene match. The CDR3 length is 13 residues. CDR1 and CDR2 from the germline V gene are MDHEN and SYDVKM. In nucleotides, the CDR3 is TGTGCCAGCAGTGCTAGCGGGGTGACGACCCAGTACTTC. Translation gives CASSASGVTTQYF.

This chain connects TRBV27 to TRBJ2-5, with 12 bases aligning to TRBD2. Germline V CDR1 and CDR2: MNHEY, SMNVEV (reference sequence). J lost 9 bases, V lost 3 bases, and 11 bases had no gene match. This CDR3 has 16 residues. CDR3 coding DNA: TGTGCCAGCAGTTTCTTGACTAGCGGGAGCTTAGCGGCCCAGTACTTC. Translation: CASSFLTSGSLAAQYF.

CDR3 DNA sequence: TGTGCCAGCAGTGAGGCAGGGAGAGGCAATCAGCCCCAGCATTTT. Protein: CASSEAGRGNQPQHF. This chain connects TRBV2 to TRBJ1-5, with D possibly TRBD1 on 5 matching bases. The V gene lost 3 bases and the J gene lost 2 bases, with 11 bases spanning the gap. Germline V gives CDR1 SNHLY, CDR2 FYNNEI. This CDR3 spans 15 amino acids.

CDR3 in amino acids: CASSLRLGLAGYSYEQYF. Here the CDR3 DNA reads TGTGCCAGCAGCCTGAGGTTGGGACTAGCGGGTTACTCCTACGAGCAGTACTTC. The V call is TRBV28, the J call TRBJ2-7, with TRBD2 identical over 12 bases. Trimming at V came to 6 bases and at J to 0 bases, leaving 12 bases not matched to a gene. Germline CDR1 MDHEN, CDR2 SYDVKM. The CDR3 covers 18 residues.

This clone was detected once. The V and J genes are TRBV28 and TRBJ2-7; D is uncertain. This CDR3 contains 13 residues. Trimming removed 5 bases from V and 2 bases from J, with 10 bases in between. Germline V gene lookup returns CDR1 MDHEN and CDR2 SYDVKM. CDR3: CASSLGFTYEQYF. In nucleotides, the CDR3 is TGTGCCAGCAGTCTAGGGTTTACCTACGAGCAGTACTTC.

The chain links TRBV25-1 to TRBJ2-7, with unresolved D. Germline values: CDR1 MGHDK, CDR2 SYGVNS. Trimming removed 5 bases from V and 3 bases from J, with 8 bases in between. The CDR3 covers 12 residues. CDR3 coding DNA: TGTGCCAGCAGTCCCTGGGGCTACGAGCAGTACTTC. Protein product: CASSPWGYEQYF.